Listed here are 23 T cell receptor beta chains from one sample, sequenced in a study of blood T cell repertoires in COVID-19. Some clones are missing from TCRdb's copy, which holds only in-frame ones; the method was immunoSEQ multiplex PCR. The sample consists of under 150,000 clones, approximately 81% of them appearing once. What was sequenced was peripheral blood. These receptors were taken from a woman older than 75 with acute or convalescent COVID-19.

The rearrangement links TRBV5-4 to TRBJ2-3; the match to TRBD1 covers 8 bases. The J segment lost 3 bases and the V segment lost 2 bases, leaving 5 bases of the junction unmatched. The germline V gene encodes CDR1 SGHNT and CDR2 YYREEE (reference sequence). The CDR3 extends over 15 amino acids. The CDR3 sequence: CASSFDRGVTDTQYF. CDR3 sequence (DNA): TGTGCCAGCAGCTTCGACAGGGGTGTAACAGATACGCAGTATTTT.

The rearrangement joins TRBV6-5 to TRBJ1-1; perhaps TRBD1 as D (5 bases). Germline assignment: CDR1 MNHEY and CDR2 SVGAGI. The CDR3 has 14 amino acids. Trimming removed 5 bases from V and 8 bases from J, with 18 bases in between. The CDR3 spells CASSNRWKGLEAFF. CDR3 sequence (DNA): TGTGCCAGCAGTAACAGGTGGAAGGGTTTGGAAGCTTTCTTT.

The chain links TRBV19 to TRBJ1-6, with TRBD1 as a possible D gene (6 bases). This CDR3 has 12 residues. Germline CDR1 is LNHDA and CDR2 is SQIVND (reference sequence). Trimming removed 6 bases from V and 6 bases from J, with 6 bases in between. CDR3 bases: TGTGCCAGTAGAGGGGGTAATTCACCCCTCCACTTT. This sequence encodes CASRGGNSPLHF.

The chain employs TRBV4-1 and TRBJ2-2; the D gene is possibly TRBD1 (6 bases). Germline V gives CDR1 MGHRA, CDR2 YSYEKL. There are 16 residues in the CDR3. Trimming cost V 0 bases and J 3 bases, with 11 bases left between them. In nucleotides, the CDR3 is TGCGCCAGCAGCCAAGATCCGCCAGGGGACACCGGGGAGCTGTTTTTT. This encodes CASSQDPPGDTGELFF.

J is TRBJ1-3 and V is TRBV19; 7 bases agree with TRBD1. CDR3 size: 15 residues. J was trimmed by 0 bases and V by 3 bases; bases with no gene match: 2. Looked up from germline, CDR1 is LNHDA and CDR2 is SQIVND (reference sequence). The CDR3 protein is CASSMGDSSGNTIYF. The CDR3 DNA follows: TGTGCCAGTAGTATGGGGGACAGCTCTGGAAACACCATATATTTT.

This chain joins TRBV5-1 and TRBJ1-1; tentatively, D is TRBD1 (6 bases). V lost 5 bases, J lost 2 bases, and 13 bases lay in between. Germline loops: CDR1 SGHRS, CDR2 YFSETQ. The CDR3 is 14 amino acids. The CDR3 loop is CASRGANLNTEAFF. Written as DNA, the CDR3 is TGCGCCAGCAGGGGGGCTAACCTAAACACTGAAGCTTTCTTT.

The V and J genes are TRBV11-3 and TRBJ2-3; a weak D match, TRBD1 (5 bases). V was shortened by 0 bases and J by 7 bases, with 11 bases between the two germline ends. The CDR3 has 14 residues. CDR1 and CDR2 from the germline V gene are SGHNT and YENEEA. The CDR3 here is CASSLEGAFNTQYF. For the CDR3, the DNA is TGTGCCAGCAGCTTAGAAGGGGCTTTCAATACGCAGTATTTT.

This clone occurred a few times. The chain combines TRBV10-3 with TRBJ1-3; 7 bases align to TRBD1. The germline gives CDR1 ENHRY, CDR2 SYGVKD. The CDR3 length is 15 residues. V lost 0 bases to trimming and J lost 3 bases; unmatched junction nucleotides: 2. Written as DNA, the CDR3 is TGTGCCATCAGTGAGTCGAGACAGGGTGGAAACACCATATATTTT. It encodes CAISESRQGGNTIYF.

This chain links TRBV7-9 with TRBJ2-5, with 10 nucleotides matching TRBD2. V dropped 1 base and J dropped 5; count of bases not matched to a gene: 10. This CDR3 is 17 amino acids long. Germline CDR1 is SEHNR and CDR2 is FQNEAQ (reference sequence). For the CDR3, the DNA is TGTGCCAGCAGCTTAGGCCCTAAGGAGCGGGAGGGTGAGACCCAGTACTTC. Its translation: CASSLGPKEREGETQYF.

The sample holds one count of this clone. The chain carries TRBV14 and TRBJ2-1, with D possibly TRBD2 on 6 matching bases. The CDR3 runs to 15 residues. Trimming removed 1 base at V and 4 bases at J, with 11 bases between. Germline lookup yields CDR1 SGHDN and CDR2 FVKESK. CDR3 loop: CASSQGVAVYNEQFF. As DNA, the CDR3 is TGTGCCAGCAGCCAAGGGGTAGCGGTATACAATGAGCAGTTCTTC.

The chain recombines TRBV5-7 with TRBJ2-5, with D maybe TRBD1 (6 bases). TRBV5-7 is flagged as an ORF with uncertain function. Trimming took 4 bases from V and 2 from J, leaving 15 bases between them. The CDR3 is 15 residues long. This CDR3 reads CASSPPQGMQETQYF. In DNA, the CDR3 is TGTGCCAGCAGCCCCCCACAGGGAATGCAAGAGACCCAGTACTTC.

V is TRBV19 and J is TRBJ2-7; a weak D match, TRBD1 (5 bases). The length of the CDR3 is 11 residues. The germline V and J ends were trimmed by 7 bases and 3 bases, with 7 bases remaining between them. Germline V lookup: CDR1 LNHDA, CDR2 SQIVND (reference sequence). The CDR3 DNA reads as TGTGCCAGTAAGCAGGGCTACGAGCAGTACTTC. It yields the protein CASKQGYEQYF.

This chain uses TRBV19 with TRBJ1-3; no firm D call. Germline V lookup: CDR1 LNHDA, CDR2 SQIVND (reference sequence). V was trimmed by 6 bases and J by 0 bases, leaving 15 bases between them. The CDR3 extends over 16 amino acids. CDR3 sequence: CASSRLGELSGNTIYF. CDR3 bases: TGTGCCAGTAGCCGTCTCGGGGAGCTCTCTGGAAACACCATATATTTT.

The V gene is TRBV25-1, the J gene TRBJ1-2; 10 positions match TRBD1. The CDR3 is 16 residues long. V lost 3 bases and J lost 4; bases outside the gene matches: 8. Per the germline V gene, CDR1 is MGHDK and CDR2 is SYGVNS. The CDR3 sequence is CASSDGRTGGVYGYTF. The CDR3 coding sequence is TGTGCCAGCAGTGACGGGAGGACAGGGGGAGTCTATGGCTACACCTTC.

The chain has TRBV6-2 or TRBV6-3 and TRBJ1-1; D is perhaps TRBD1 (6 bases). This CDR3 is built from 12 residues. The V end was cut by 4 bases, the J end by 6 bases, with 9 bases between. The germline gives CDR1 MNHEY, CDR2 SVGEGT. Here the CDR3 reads CASSFQGSEAFF. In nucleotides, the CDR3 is TGTGCCAGCAGTTTCCAGGGGTCTGAAGCTTTCTTT.

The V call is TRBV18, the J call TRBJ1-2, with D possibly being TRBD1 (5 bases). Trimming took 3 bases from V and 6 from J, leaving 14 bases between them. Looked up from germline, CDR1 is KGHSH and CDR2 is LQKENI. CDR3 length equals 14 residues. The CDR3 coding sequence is TGTGCCAGCTCACCTTCTACGGGGGGGGATGGCTACACCTTC. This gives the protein CASSPSTGGDGYTF.

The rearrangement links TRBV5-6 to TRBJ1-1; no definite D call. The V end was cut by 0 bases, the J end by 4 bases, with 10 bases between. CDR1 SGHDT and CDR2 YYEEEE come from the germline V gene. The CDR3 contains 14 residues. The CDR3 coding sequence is TGTGCCAGCAGCTTGGATTTTTCAGGCACTGAAGCTTTCTTT. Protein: CASSLDFSGTEAFF.

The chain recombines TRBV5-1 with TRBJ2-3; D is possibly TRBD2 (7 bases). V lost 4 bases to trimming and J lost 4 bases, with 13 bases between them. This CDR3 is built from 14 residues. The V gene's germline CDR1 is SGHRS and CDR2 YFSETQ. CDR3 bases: TGCGCCAGCAGCGGGCGGGGGCCAGCAGATACGCAGTATTTT. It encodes CASSGRGPADTQYF.

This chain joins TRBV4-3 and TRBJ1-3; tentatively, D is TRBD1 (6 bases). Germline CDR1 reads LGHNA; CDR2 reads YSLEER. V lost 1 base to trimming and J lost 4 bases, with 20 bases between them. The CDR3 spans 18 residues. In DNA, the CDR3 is TGCGCCAGCAGCCAAGGATACAGGGCGGAACAAGGGGGAAACACCATATATTTT. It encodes CASSQGYRAEQGGNTIYF.

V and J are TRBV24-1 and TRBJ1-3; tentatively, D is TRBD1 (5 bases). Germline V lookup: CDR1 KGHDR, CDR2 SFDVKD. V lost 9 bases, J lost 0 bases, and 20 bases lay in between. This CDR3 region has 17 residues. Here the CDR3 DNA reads TGTGCCACCTTGGGGGAGGGCCAGACCTTCTCTGGAAACACCATATATTTT. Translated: CATLGEGQTFSGNTIYF.

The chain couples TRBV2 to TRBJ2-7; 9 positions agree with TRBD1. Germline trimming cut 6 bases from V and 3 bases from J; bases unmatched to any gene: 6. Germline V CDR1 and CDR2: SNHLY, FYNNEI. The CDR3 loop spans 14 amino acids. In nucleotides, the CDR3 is TGTGCCAGCAGCCCGGGACAGGGAAACTACGAGCAGTACTTC. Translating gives CASSPGQGNYEQYF.

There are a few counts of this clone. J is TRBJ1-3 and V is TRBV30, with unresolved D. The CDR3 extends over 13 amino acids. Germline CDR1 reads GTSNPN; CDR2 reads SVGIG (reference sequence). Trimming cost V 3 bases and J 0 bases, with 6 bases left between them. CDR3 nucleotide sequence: TGTGCCTGGAGCCAGTTCTCTGGAAACACCATATATTTT. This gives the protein CAWSQFSGNTIYF.

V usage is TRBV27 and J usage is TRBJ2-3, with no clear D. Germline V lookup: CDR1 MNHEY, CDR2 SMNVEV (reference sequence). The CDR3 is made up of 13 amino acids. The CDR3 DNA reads TGTGCTACCCGGATACTAAGCACAGATACGCAGTATTTT. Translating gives CATRILSTDTQYF.